Detailed here is one T cell receptor beta chain. J lost 7 bases, V lost 1 base, and 10 bases had no gene match. This CDR3 region has 18 residues. The V gene's germline CDR1 is SEHNR and CDR2 FQNEAQ (reference sequence). Researchers ran the PCR with 60 Vbeta and 13 Jbeta primers. Profiling relied on immunoSEQ multiplex PCR, and the TCRdb table lists in-frame clones only, not all of them. The repertoire consists of just over 150,000 clones, with more than 65% occurring once and the leading ten covering about 6%. These data come from a study of cytomegalovirus exposure and HLA in healthy donors. Study details: Caucasian-associated ancestry cluster membership applied to under 85% of several hundred genotyped donors.

Regarding donors, all were healthy bone marrow donors. The clonotype comes from a man aged 45 to 65 in good health and CMV-seropositive. The chain joins TRBV7-9 to TRBJ2-1, with 13 nucleotides matching TRBD2. Sample: PBMCs. The CDR3 DNA sequence: TGTGCCAGCAGCTTAGGCCGGACTAGCGGGGGAGCATGGAATGAGCAGTTCTTC. Amino acids: CASSLGRTSGGAWNEQFF. Using reference TRBV7-9 and TRBJ2-1 for the parts outside the CDR3, the full variable domain is DTGVSQNPRHKITKRGQNVTFRCDPISEHNRLYWYRQTLGQGPEFLTYFQNEAQLEKSRLLSDRFSAERPKGSFSTLEIQRTEQGDSAMYLCASSLGRTSGGAWNEQFFGPGTRLTVL.